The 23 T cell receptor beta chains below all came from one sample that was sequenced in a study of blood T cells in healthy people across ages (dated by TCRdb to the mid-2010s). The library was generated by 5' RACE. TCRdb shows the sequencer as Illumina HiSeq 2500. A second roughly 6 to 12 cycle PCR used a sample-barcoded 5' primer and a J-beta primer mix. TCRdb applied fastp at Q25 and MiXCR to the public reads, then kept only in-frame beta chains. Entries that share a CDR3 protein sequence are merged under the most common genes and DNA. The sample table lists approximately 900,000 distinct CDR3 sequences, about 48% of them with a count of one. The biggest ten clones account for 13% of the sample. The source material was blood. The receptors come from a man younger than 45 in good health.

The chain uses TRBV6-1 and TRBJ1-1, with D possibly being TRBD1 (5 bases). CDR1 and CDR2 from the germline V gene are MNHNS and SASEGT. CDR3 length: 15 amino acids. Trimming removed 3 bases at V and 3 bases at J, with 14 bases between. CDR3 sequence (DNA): TGTGCCAGCAGTGATTCGACCTGGGGGTACACTGAAGCTTTCTTT. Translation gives CASSDSTWGYTEAFF.

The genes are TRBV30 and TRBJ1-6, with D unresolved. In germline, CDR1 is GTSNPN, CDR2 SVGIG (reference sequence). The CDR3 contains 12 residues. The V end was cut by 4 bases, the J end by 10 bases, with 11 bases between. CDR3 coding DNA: TGTGCCTGGACAGTCCAGGACTCACCCCTCCACTTT. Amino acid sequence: CAWTVQDSPLHF.

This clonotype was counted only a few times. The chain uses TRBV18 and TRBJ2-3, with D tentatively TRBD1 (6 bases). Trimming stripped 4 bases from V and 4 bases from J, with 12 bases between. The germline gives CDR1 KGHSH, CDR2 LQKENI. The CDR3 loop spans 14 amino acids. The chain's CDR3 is CASSLRGFADTQYF. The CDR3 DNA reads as TGTGCCAGCTCACTCAGGGGCTTCGCAGATACGCAGTATTTT.

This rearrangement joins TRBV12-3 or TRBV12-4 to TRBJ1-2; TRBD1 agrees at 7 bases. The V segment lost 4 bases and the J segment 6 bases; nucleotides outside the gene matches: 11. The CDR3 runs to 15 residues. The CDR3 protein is CASSWRDSQTDGYTF. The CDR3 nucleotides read TGTGCCAGCAGTTGGAGGGACAGTCAAACTGATGGCTACACCTTC.

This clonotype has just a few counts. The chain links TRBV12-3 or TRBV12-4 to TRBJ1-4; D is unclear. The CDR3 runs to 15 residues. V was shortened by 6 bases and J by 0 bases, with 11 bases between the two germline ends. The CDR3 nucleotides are TGTGCCAGCAGGCGCCAGGAGGCAACTAATGAAAAACTGTTTTTT. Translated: CASRRQEATNEKLFF.

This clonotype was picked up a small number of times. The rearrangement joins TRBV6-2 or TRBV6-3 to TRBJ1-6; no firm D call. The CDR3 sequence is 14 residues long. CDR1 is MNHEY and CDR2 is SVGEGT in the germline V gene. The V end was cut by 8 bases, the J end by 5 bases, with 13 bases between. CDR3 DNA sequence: TGTGCCAGCGGTCCTCGAACGGATAATTCACCCCTCCACTTT. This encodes CASGPRTDNSPLHF.

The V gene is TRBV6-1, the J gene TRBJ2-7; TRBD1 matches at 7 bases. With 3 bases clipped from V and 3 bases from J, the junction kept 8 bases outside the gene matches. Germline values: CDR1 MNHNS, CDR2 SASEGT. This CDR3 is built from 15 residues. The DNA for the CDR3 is TGTGCCAGCAGTGAGAGGGAGACAGGGCTCTACGAGCAGTACTTC. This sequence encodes CASSERETGLYEQYF.

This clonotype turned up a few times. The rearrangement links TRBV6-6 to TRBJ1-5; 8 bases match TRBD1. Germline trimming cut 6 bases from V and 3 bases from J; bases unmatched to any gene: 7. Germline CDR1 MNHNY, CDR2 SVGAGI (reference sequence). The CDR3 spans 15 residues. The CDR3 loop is CASSHRGNNNQPQHF. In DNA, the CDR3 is TGTGCCAGCAGCCACAGGGGGAACAACAATCAGCCCCAGCATTTT.

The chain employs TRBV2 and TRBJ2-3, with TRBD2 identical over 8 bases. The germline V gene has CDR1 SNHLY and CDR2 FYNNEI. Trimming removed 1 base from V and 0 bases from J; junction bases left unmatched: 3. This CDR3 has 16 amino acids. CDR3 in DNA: TGTGCCAGCAGTGAAGGTGGGACTAGGAGCACAGATACGCAGTATTTT. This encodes CASSEGGTRSTDTQYF.

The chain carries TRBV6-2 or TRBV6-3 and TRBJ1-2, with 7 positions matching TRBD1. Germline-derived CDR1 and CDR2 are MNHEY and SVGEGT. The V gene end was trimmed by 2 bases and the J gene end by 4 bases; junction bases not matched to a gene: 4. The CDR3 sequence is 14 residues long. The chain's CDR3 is CASSYEDRIYGYTF. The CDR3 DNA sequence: TGTGCCAGCAGTTACGAGGACAGGATCTATGGCTACACCTTC.

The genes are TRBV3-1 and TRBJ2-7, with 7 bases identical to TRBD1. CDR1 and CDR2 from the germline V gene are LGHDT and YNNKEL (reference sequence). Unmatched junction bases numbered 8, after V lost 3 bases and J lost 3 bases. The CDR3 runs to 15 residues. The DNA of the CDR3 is TGTGCCAGCAGCCACCGACAGGGTGTAAGCTACGAGCAGTACTTC. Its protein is CASSHRQGVSYEQYF.

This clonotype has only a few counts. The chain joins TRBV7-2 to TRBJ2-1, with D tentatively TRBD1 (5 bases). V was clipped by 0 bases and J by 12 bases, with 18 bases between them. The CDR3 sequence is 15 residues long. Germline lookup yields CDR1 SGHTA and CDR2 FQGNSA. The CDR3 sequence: CASSLAQGQTMTQFF. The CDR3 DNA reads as TGTGCCAGCAGCTTAGCGCAGGGTCAGACAATGACGCAGTTCTTC. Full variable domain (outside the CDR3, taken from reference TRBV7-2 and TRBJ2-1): GAGVSQSPSNKVTEKGKDVELRCDPISGHTALYWYRQSLGQGLEFLIYFQGNSAPDKSGLPSDRFSAERTGGSVSTLTIQRTQQEDSAVYLCASSLAQGQTMTQFFGPGTRLTVL.

CDR3: CASSFGNNRNNEQFF. CDR3 nucleotide sequence: TGTGCCAGCAGTTTCGGGAATAACAGAAACAATGAGCAGTTCTTC. The chain carries TRBV12-3 or TRBV12-4 and TRBJ2-1; tentatively, D is TRBD2 (5 bases). Trimming removed 3 bases from V and 5 bases from J, with 14 bases in between. The CDR3 extends over 15 amino acids.

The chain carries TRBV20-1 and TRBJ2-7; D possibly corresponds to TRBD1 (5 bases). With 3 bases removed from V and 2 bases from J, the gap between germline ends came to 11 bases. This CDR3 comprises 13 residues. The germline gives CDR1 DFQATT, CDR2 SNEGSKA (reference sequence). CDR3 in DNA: TGCAGTGCTAGGCCCAGGGCGGCCTACGAGCAGTACTTC. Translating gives CSARPRAAYEQYF.

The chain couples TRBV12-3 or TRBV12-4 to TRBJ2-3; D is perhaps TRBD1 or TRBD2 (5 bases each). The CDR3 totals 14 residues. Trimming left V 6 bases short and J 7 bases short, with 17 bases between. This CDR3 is CASSPRGGTHTQYF. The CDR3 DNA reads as TGTGCCAGCAGCCCCCGGGGCGGAACCCATACGCAGTATTTT.

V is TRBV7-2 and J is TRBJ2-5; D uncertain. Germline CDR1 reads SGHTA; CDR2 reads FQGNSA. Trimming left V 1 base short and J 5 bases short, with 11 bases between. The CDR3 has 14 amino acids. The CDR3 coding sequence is TGTGCCAGCAGCTTAGGGGGTTTATCGGAGACCCAGTACTTC. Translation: CASSLGGLSETQYF.

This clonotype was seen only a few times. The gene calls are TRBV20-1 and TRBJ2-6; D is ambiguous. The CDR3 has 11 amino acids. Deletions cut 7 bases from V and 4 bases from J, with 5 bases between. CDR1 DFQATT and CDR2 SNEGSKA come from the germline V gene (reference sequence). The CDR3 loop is CSVSGANVLTF. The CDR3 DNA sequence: TGCAGTGTATCCGGGGCCAACGTCCTGACTTTC.

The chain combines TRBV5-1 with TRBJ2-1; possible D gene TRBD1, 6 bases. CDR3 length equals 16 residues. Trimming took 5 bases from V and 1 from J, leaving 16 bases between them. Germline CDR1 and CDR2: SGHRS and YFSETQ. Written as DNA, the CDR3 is TGCGCCAGCAGTCGATACGACAGGTCTTCCTACAATGAGCAGTTCTTC. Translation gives CASSRYDRSSYNEQFF. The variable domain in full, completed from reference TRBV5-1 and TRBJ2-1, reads KAGVTQTPRYLIKTRGQQVTLSCSPISGHRSVSWYQQTPGQGLQFLFEYFSETQRNKGNFPGRFSGRQFSNSRSEMNVSTLELGDSALYLCASSRYDRSSYNEQFFGPGTRLTVL.

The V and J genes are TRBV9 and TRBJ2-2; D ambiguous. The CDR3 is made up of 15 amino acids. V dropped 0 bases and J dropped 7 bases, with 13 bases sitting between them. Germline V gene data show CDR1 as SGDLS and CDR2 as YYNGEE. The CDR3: CASSVAEYRGGELFF. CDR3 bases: TGTGCCAGCAGCGTAGCTGAATATCGCGGCGGGGAGCTGTTTTTT.

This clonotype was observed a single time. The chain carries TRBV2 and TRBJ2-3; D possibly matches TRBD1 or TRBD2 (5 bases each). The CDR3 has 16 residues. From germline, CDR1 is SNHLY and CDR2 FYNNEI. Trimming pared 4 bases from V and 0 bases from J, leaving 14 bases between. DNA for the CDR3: TGTGCCAGCAGTGTCAGCCCGGGACGGAGCACAGATACGCAGTATTTT. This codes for CASSVSPGRSTDTQYF.

CDR3 protein: CASSQDPSRGGAFF. The DNA for the CDR3 is TGTGCCAGCAGCCAAGATCCATCCCGGGGGGGAGCTTTCTTT. The genes are TRBV4-2 and TRBJ1-1; D may be TRBD1 (5 bases). CDR1 and CDR2 (germline): LGHNA, YNFKEQ. The V and J ends lost 0 bases and 10 bases respectively, with 15 bases between them. The CDR3 sequence is 14 residues long.

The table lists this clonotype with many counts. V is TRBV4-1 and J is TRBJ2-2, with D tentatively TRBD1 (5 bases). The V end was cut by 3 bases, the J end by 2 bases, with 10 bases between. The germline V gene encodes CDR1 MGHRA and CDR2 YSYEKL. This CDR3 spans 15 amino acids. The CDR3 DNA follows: TGCGCCAGCAGCCAGGGAAGGGGTAACACCGGGGAGCTGTTTTTT. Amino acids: CASSQGRGNTGELFF.

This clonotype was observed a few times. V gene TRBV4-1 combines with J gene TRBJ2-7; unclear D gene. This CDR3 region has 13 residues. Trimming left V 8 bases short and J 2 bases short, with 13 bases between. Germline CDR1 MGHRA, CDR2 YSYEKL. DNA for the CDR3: TGCGCCAGCGGACCGGGCGGCGCCTACGAGCAGTACTTC. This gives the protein CASGPGGAYEQYF.